This entry lists 32 T cell receptor beta chains sequenced from one sample in a study of blood T cell repertoires in COVID-19. The table came from immunoSEQ multiplex PCR; TCRdb's copy has only in-frame clones and leaves some out. The sample records some 83,000 clones, about 83% being singletons. Sequencing was performed on peripheral blood. The receptor source for this set is a man aged 45-65 years with acute or convalescent COVID-19.

The chain links TRBV7-2 to TRBJ1-5; TRBD1 aligns across 8 bases. This CDR3 region has 15 residues. With V trimmed by 2 bases and J by 3 bases, 3 bases remained unmatched. Germline assignment: CDR1 SGHTA and CDR2 FQGNSA. The CDR3 DNA reads TGTGCCAGCAGCTTATCGGGACAGGACAATCAGCCCCAGCATTTT. Its protein is CASSLSGQDNQPQHF.

The chain carries TRBV28 and TRBJ1-2, with 7 bases lining up with TRBD1. This CDR3 region has 13 residues. The ends lost 5 bases at V and 4 bases at J; junction bases unmatched: 4. Germline CDR1 and CDR2: MDHEN and SYDVKM. The CDR3, as DNA: TGTGCCAGCAGTCCCCGGGACAGCTATGGCTACACCTTC. Translation gives CASSPRDSYGYTF.

V and J are TRBV14 and TRBJ1-1; possible D gene TRBD1, 5 bases. Per germline, CDR1 SGHDN and CDR2 FVKESK. Trimming pared 0 bases from V and 1 base from J, leaving 6 bases between. This CDR3 has 14 residues. CDR3 loop: CASSQETANTEAFF. For the CDR3, the DNA is TGTGCCAGCAGCCAAGAGACAGCGAACACTGAAGCTTTCTTT.

V and J are TRBV7-3 and TRBJ1-1, with a tentative D call TRBD1 (5 bases). The V and J ends lost 2 bases and 0 bases respectively, with 10 bases between them. The CDR3 has 15 residues. Per the germline V gene, CDR1 is SGHTA and CDR2 is FQGTGA. The CDR3 region has the DNA TGTGCCAGCAGCTTACAGGGAATCATGAACACTGAAGCTTTCTTT. This translates into CASSLQGIMNTEAFF.

The rearrangement joins TRBV9 to TRBJ2-7; D might be TRBD2 (6 bases). In germline, CDR1 is SGDLS, CDR2 YYNGEE. V was trimmed by 4 bases and J by 3 bases, leaving 11 bases between them. CDR3 length equals 13 residues. The CDR3 reads CASSPGTHYEQYF. The CDR3, as DNA: TGTGCCAGCAGCCCCGGGACTCACTACGAGCAGTACTTC.

The chain uses TRBV6-2 or TRBV6-3 and TRBJ2-1; 12 nucleotides agree with TRBD2. The CDR3 extends over 18 amino acids. The junction had 14 bases not matched to a gene; V was cut back by 2 bases and J by 9 bases. Germline lookup yields CDR1 MNHEY and CDR2 SVGEGT. The CDR3 here is CASSYRPQTSGGSGEQFF. The CDR3 region has the DNA TGTGCCAGCAGTTACCGTCCTCAGACTAGCGGGGGCAGTGGTGAGCAGTTCTTC.

This clone was seen only a few times. This chain links TRBV6-5 with TRBJ2-1; 9 bases are shared with TRBD2. V trimming: 9 bases; J trimming: 14 bases; junction bases outside the gene matches: 14. Germline V gene lookup returns CDR1 MNHEY and CDR2 SVGAGI. The CDR3 is 13 amino acids. CDR3 bases: TGTGCCAGTGTAGCGGGAGAAATCGGAAGGGAGTTCTTC. Its translation: CASVAGEIGREFF.

V usage is TRBV2 and J usage is TRBJ1-4, with 8 bases aligning to TRBD1. The CDR3 is 14 amino acids. The V gene end was trimmed by 9 bases and the J gene end by 3 bases; junction bases not matched to a gene: 6. The germline gives CDR1 SNHLY, CDR2 FYNNEI. The CDR3: CASGQGRANEKLFF. DNA of the CDR3: TGTGCCAGTGGACAGGGCCGTGCTAATGAAAAACTGTTTTTT.

This clone was picked up one time. This chain uses TRBV20-1 with TRBJ2-3, with 9 bases fitting TRBD2. The CDR3 is 15 amino acids. Per germline, CDR1 DFQATT and CDR2 SNEGSKA (reference sequence). V trimming: 3 bases; J trimming: 4 bases; junction bases outside the gene matches: 8. The CDR3 DNA follows: TGCAGTGCTAGTATTAGCGGGAGCCTCGCAGATACGCAGTATTTT. Translation gives CSASISGSLADTQYF.

This chain connects TRBV27 to TRBJ2-2, with 7 bases matching TRBD1. CDR3 length: 16 residues. The V gene's germline CDR1 is MNHEY and CDR2 SMNVEV (reference sequence). The J segment lost 0 bases and the V segment lost 3 bases, leaving 4 bases of the junction unmatched. DNA of the CDR3: TGTGCCAGCAGTTTCCGGACAGGACCGAACACCGGGGAGCTGTTTTTT. Translation: CASSFRTGPNTGELFF.

This sequence joins TRBV2 and TRBJ1-2; the D gene is possibly TRBD1 (6 bases). V dropped 5 bases and J dropped 4 bases, with 14 bases sitting between them. Germline V gives CDR1 SNHLY, CDR2 FYNNEI. This CDR3 contains 14 residues. Here the CDR3 reads CASSRDMWAYGYTF. In nucleotides, the CDR3 is TGTGCCAGCAGTAGGGACATGTGGGCCTATGGCTACACCTTC.

The J gene is TRBJ2-2, the V gene TRBV10-3; 9 bases are a match to TRBD1. The CDR3 contains 14 residues. CDR1 is ENHRY, CDR2 SYGVKD, per germline. V lost 10 bases and J lost 3; bases outside the gene matches: 6. The CDR3 sequence: CASSGTGYTGELFF. The CDR3 nucleotides are TGTGCCAGCTCCGGGACAGGGTACACCGGGGAGCTGTTTTTT.

The chain links TRBV20-1 to TRBJ2-7; D is ambiguous. The germline V gene encodes CDR1 DFQATT and CDR2 SNEGSKA (reference sequence). The CDR3 runs 11 residues. Trimming stripped 1 base from V and 2 bases from J, with 3 bases between. CDR3 region: CSARGPYEQYF. The CDR3 bases are TGCAGTGCTAGAGGGCCCTACGAGCAGTACTTC.

The chain is built from TRBV7-6 and TRBJ2-5; 7 bases align to TRBD2. The CDR3 totals 15 residues. The trim removed 5 bases at V and 4 bases at J, leaving 10 bases unmatched. Germline CDR1 reads SGHVS; CDR2 reads FNYEAQ. CDR3 nucleotides: TGTGCCAGCAGCCCTAAGCCGGGACTACGAGAGACCCAGTACTTC. Encoded protein: CASSPKPGLRETQYF.

In this sample, this clone turned up a few times. This rearrangement joins TRBV11-2 to TRBJ1-5; no reliable D call. In germline, CDR1 is SGHAT, CDR2 FQNNGV. Trimming left V 0 bases short and J 4 bases short, with 4 bases between. CDR3 length: 13 amino acids. CDR3 sequence: CASSLEENQPQHF. The CDR3 DNA reads TGTGCCAGCAGCTTAGAGGAGAATCAGCCCCAGCATTTT.

The V and J genes are TRBV6-5 and TRBJ1-2; tentative D call: TRBD1 (6 bases). Germline V gives CDR1 MNHEY, CDR2 SVGAGI. There are 15 residues in the CDR3. V was shortened by 5 bases and J by 4 bases, with 17 bases between the two germline ends. The CDR3 bases are TGTGCCAGCAGTCGCCAGGGGTCCGGCCTCTATGGCTACACCTTC. Translated, it gives CASSRQGSGLYGYTF.

The chain has TRBV19 and TRBJ2-1, with TRBD1 identical over 7 bases. Germline CDR1 reads LNHDA; CDR2 reads SQIVND (reference sequence). Trimming at V came to 6 bases and at J to 7 bases, leaving 3 bases not matched to a gene. The CDR3 is 12 amino acids. CDR3 sequence (DNA): TGTGCCAGTAGGACAGGGCCTAATGAGCAGTTCTTC. Protein: CASRTGPNEQFF.

By sample share, this clone is medium-sized. This chain uses TRBV5-5 with TRBJ1-4; 7 positions match TRBD1. This CDR3 comprises 14 residues. Germline CDR1 and CDR2: SGHKS and YYEKEE (reference sequence). The V segment lost 0 bases and the J segment 8 bases; nucleotides outside the gene matches: 4. The CDR3 DNA sequence: TGTGCCAGCAGCTTGGAGGGGGCTGGAGAAAAACTGTTTTTT. Its protein is CASSLEGAGEKLFF.

The chain links TRBV7-6 to TRBJ2-5, with TRBD1 matching 10 bases. There are 15 residues in the CDR3. Germline V gene sequence: CDR1 SGHVS, CDR2 FNYEAQ. Trimming removed 5 bases from V and 5 bases from J; junction bases left unmatched: 8. The CDR3 DNA reads TGTGCCAGCAGCCGACGGACAGGGGGTCGGGAGACCCAGTACTTC. This gives the protein CASSRRTGGRETQYF. The whole variable domain, remainder taken from reference TRBV7-6 and TRBJ2-5, is GAGVSQSPRYKVTKRGQDVALRCDPISGHVSLYWYRQALGQGPEFLTYFNYEAQQDKSGLPNDRFSAERPEGSISTLTIQRTEQRDSAMYRCASSRRTGGRETQYFGPGTRLLVL.

This clone was observed once. CDR3 coding DNA: TGTGCCAGTAGTGCGACAGGGGACCTGGCTGGCTACACCTTC. Protein: CASSATGDLAGYTF. V gene TRBV19 combines with J gene TRBJ1-2, with 8 bases that match TRBD1. The CDR3 is made up of 14 amino acids. J gave up 7 bases and V 5 bases, and 9 bases lay outside the gene matches. Germline V gives CDR1 LNHDA, CDR2 SQIVND (reference sequence).

This chain joins TRBV2 and TRBJ1-3, with D unresolved. Deletions cut 8 bases from V and 3 bases from J, with 8 bases between. Per germline, CDR1 SNHLY and CDR2 FYNNEI. This CDR3 comprises 12 residues. CDR3 residues: CASESYGNTIYF. The DNA for the CDR3 is TGTGCCAGCGAAAGCTATGGAAACACCATATATTTT. Together with reference TRBV2 and TRBJ1-3, the CDR3 gives the full variable domain: EPEVTQTPSHQVTQMGQEVILRCVPISNHLYFYWYRQILGQKVEFLVSFYNNEISEKSEIFDDQFSVERPDGSNFTLKIRSTKLEDSAMYFCASESYGNTIYFGEGSWLTVV.

This clone was seen only once. The V gene is TRBV19, the J gene TRBJ2-5; D might be TRBD1 (6 bases). Trimming removed 6 bases from V and 5 bases from J, with 13 bases in between. The CDR3 is made up of 13 amino acids. CDR1 and CDR2 from the germline V gene are LNHDA and SQIVND (reference sequence). CDR3 sequence: CASRQGVGETQYF. The CDR3 nucleotides read TGTGCCAGTAGACAGGGTGTGGGGGAGACCCAGTACTTC.

The chain employs TRBV7-2 and TRBJ2-5; a possible D gene is TRBD2 (5 bases). From germline, CDR1 is SGHTA and CDR2 FQGNSA. Trimming pared 2 bases from V and 4 bases from J, leaving 14 bases between. The CDR3 spans 15 residues. Written as DNA, the CDR3 is TGTGCCAGCAGCTTAATCACGGGGATAAGAGAGACCCAGTACTTC. This encodes CASSLITGIRETQYF.

This clone showed up just once. The V gene is TRBV19, the J gene TRBJ2-2; possible D gene TRBD1, 5 bases. This CDR3 contains 16 residues. Germline loops: CDR1 LNHDA, CDR2 SQIVND (reference sequence). V lost 0 bases to trimming and J lost 1 base, with 9 bases between them. The CDR3 DNA reads as TGTGCCAGTAGTATAGATTGGGGCGGGAACACCGGGGAGCTGTTTTTT. It codes for CASSIDWGGNTGELFF.

This clone showed up just a few times. This sequence joins TRBV28 and TRBJ1-2, with D tentatively TRBD1 (6 bases). Germline V gives CDR1 MDHEN, CDR2 SYDVKM. Between the trimmed V and J ends, which lost 2 bases and 2 bases, there was a span of 9 bases. CDR3 size: 14 residues. This chain's CDR3 is CASSLGGRNYGYTF. CDR3 DNA: TGTGCCAGCAGTTTAGGGGGCAGAAACTATGGCTACACCTTC.

This rearrangement joins TRBV7-3 to TRBJ2-4; D might be TRBD2 (7 bases). Trimming took 5 bases from V and 1 from J, leaving 12 bases between them. This CDR3 spans 15 amino acids. The germline V gene encodes CDR1 SGHTA and CDR2 FQGTGA. The chain's CDR3 is CASSPGGAAKNIQYF. In nucleotides, the CDR3 is TGTGCCAGCAGCCCTGGGGGGGCCGCCAAAAACATTCAGTACTTC. The variable domain in full, with the rest retrieved from reference TRBV7-3 and TRBJ2-4, is GAGVSQTPSNKVTEKGKYVELRCDPISGHTALYWYRQSLGQGPEFLIYFQGTGAADDSGLPNDRFFAVRPEGSVSTLKIQRTERGDSAVYLCASSPGGAAKNIQYFGAGTRLSVL.

This clone occurred a few times. The rearrangement links TRBV7-9 to TRBJ1-2, with D hard to call. The CDR3 covers 14 residues. Germline loops: CDR1 SEHNR, CDR2 FQNEAQ (reference sequence). Trimming left V 3 bases short and J 2 bases short, with 10 bases between. Here the CDR3 DNA reads TGTGCCAGCAGCTTGGTAGCTGAGAACTATGGCTACACCTTC. Its translation: CASSLVAENYGYTF.

V usage is TRBV4-3 and J usage is TRBJ2-1; the match to TRBD1 covers 7 bases. With 4 bases clipped from V and 8 bases from J, the junction kept 11 bases outside the gene matches. CDR3 size: 15 residues. Germline-derived CDR1 and CDR2 are LGHNA and YSLEER. The CDR3 spells CASSREGQPLYEQFF. CDR3 bases: TGCGCCAGCAGCCGAGAGGGACAGCCATTATATGAGCAGTTCTTC.

The CDR3 here is CASSRGKQGATEAFF. For the CDR3, the DNA is TGTGCCAGTAGCAGAGGGAAACAGGGCGCCACTGAAGCTTTCTTT. This chain uses TRBV19 with TRBJ1-1, with D possibly matching TRBD1 (6 bases). V was trimmed by 6 bases and J by 4 bases, leaving 18 bases between them. Per the germline V gene, CDR1 is LNHDA and CDR2 is SQIVND (reference sequence). The CDR3 loop spans 15 amino acids.

This CDR3 reads CSVRRGGNEQYF. The CDR3 nucleotides are TGCAGCGTCCGGCGGGGGGGGAACGAGCAGTACTTC. The chain uses TRBV29-1 and TRBJ2-7; 9 bases are shared with TRBD2. This CDR3 has 12 residues. Trimming removed 6 bases from V and 5 bases from J; junction bases left unmatched: 5. From germline, CDR1 is SQVTM and CDR2 ANQGSEA.

The rearrangement uses TRBV14 and TRBJ1-5, with D tentatively TRBD1 (6 bases). In germline, CDR1 is SGHDN, CDR2 FVKESK. CDR3 length equals 17 residues. V was clipped by 4 bases and J by 2 bases, with 18 bases between them. CDR3 residues: CASSLDMRQAGNQPQHF. The DNA for the CDR3 is TGTGCCAGCAGCCTAGATATGAGACAGGCCGGCAATCAGCCCCAGCATTTT.

The V and J genes are TRBV18 and TRBJ2-2, with D maybe TRBD2 (5 bases). Looked up from germline, CDR1 is KGHSH and CDR2 is LQKENI. The CDR3 contains 15 residues. Trimming left V 1 base short and J 4 bases short, with 10 bases between. CDR3 sequence: CASSPRAEATGELFF. CDR3 nucleotides: TGTGCCAGCTCACCACGGGCGGAGGCCACCGGGGAGCTGTTTTTT.